A single sample gave rise to the 25 T cell receptor beta chains below, sequenced in a study of technical replicates of blood from a few donors. This table comes from immunoSEQ multiplex PCR, and its TCRdb copy is limited to in-frame clones, with some not included. The data contain around 68,000 clones, about 97% of them singletons. Sequenced: T cells isolated from PBMCs. The receptors here all came from a human donor in good health.

The genes are TRBV5-8 and TRBJ2-5; the D gene is possibly TRBD2 (5 bases). The CDR3 loop spans 13 amino acids. The V and J ends lost 4 bases and 1 base respectively, with 8 bases between them. Germline CDR1 and CDR2: SGHTS and YDEGEE. CDR3 in amino acids: CASSNGLQETQYF. CDR3 nucleotide sequence: TGTGCCAGCAGCAATGGACTCCAAGAGACCCAGTACTTC.

The chain has TRBV28 and TRBJ2-1; the D gene is possibly TRBD1 (7 bases). Trimming removed 2 bases from V and 6 bases from J, with 20 bases in between. Germline V gene sequence: CDR1 MDHEN, CDR2 SYDVKM. This CDR3 has 17 residues. CDR3 region: CASSLDIDREEFNEQFF. DNA of the CDR3: TGTGCCAGCAGTTTAGATATAGACAGGGAGGAATTCAATGAGCAGTTCTTC.

This chain uses TRBV25-1 with TRBJ2-5, with 7 bases lining up with TRBD1. Germline CDR1 is MGHDK and CDR2 is SYGVNS. The CDR3 spans 14 residues. The J segment lost 3 bases and the V segment lost 2 bases, leaving 3 bases of the junction unmatched. Here the CDR3 reads CASSEPTGKETQYF. CDR3 DNA: TGTGCCAGCAGTGAACCGACAGGGAAAGAGACCCAGTACTTC. Using reference TRBV25-1 and TRBJ2-5 for the parts outside the CDR3, the full variable domain is EADIYQTPRYLVIGTGKKITLECSQTMGHDKMYWYQQDPGMELHLIHYSYGVNSTEKGDLSSESTVSRIRTEHFPLTLESARPSHTSQYLCASSEPTGKETQYFGPGTRLLVL.

This clone was counted a single time. V and J are TRBV18 and TRBJ1-2; 9 positions match TRBD1. This CDR3 has 14 residues. With 6 bases clipped from V and 11 bases from J, the junction kept 13 bases outside the gene matches. Looked up from germline, CDR1 is KGHSH and CDR2 is LQKENI. CDR3: CASSPWDREMVYTF. The CDR3 DNA is TGTGCCAGCTCCCCATGGGACAGGGAAATGGTTTACACCTTC.

J is TRBJ1-5 and V is TRBV11-2; 7 bases match TRBD1. Germline-derived CDR1 and CDR2 are SGHAT and FQNNGV. The V and J ends lost 5 bases and 4 bases, in that order; junction bases with no gene match: 2. This CDR3 region has 13 residues. The CDR3: CASSRDRNQPQHF. The CDR3 nucleotides read TGTGCCAGCAGCAGGGACAGAAATCAGCCCCAGCATTTT.

The genes are TRBV7-9 and TRBJ2-7; possibly TRBD2 for D (6 bases). This CDR3 is built from 13 residues. V lost 0 bases and J 6 bases, leaving 9 bases between the germline ends. CDR1 SEHNR and CDR2 FQNEAQ come from the germline V gene (reference sequence). The CDR3 spells CASSLARRGEQYF. DNA for the CDR3: TGTGCCAGCAGCTTAGCGAGGAGGGGCGAGCAGTACTTC.

This chain uses TRBV2 with TRBJ2-7; D is unclear. CDR3 length equals 13 residues. V lost 7 bases and J lost 4, with 14 bases in between. Germline-derived CDR1 and CDR2 are SNHLY and FYNNEI. The CDR3 sequence is CASKPESWYEQYF. CDR3 bases: TGTGCCAGCAAGCCTGAGAGTTGGTACGAGCAGTACTTC.

This rearrangement joins TRBV11-3 to TRBJ2-2; no firm D call. With 3 bases removed from V and 7 bases from J, the gap between germline ends came to 3 bases. The CDR3 spans 11 residues. Germline values: CDR1 SGHNT, CDR2 YENEEA. This chain's CDR3 is CASSFGGELFF. The CDR3 region has the DNA TGTGCCAGCAGCTTCGGCGGGGAGCTGTTTTTT.

The table lists this clone with a few counts. The J gene is TRBJ1-5, the V gene TRBV2; D is possibly TRBD1 (5 bases). CDR3 size: 13 residues. Trimming stripped 5 bases from V and 4 bases from J, with 9 bases between. Germline CDR1 is SNHLY and CDR2 is FYNNEI. This CDR3 reads CASSPGLNQPQHF. The DNA for the CDR3 is TGTGCCAGCAGTCCAGGGTTGAATCAGCCCCAGCATTTT.

V gene TRBV4-3 combines with J gene TRBJ2-5; D might be TRBD1 (6 bases). Germline CDR1 is LGHNA and CDR2 is YSLEER. Trimming took 1 base from V and 2 from J, leaving 14 bases between them. This CDR3 is built from 16 residues. The DNA for the CDR3 is TGCGCCAGCAGCCAAGGAGCACCGAGGGGGCAAGAGACCCAGTACTTC. Protein: CASSQGAPRGQETQYF.

This rearrangement joins TRBV27 to TRBJ1-4; tentative D call: TRBD1 (6 bases). Trimming left V 4 bases short and J 8 bases short, with 14 bases between. CDR3 size: 14 residues. Germline V gene data show CDR1 as MNHEY and CDR2 as SMNVEV (reference sequence). DNA of the CDR3: TGTGCCAGCAGTTGGGAGACAGGAGGCGAAAAACTGTTTTTT. Translated: CASSWETGGEKLFF.

In its sample, this clone was seen once. In nucleotides, the CDR3 is TGTGCCAGCAGCGTAGGCCAGCGGGGGGCAGGGGACTATGGCTACACCTTC. It is translated as CASSVGQRGAGDYGYTF. The chain uses TRBV9 and TRBJ1-2, with D possibly matching TRBD1 (6 bases). CDR3 size: 17 residues. The germline V and J ends were trimmed by 0 bases and 3 bases, with 18 bases remaining between them. Per germline, CDR1 SGDLS and CDR2 YYNGEE.

The gene calls are TRBV7-2 and TRBJ1-3; D is unclear. Between the trimmed V and J ends, which lost 1 base and 3 bases, there was a span of 7 bases. The CDR3 is 14 residues long. Looked up from germline, CDR1 is SGHTA and CDR2 is FQGNSA. The DNA for the CDR3 is TGTGCCAGCAGCTTAGGAACGGTTGGAAACACCATATATTTT. Encoded protein: CASSLGTVGNTIYF.

The chain employs TRBV6-1 and TRBJ1-5; unclear D gene. CDR1 is MNHNS and CDR2 is SASEGT in the germline V gene. CDR3 length equals 13 residues. V was pared by 7 bases and J by 1 base, with 8 bases between. The CDR3 sequence is CASTGESNQPQHF. In DNA form, the CDR3 reads TGTGCCAGCACGGGAGAGAGCAATCAGCCCCAGCATTTT.

J is TRBJ2-7 and V is TRBV6-5; possibly TRBD2 for D (6 bases). Between the trimmed V and J ends, which lost 0 bases and 4 bases, there was a span of 16 bases. The CDR3 runs 16 residues. CDR1 MNHEY and CDR2 SVGAGI come from the germline V gene. CDR3 DNA sequence: TGTGCCAGCAGTTACTCGACTAGAATTTCGTCTTACGAGCAGTACTTC. It codes for CASSYSTRISSYEQYF.

This chain links TRBV7-9 with TRBJ2-5; possibly TRBD2 for D (6 bases). The germline gives CDR1 SEHNR, CDR2 FQNEAQ (reference sequence). This CDR3 is 17 amino acids long. Trimming shortened V by 5 bases and J by 0 bases, and 19 bases separated the two germline ends. The CDR3 here is CASSSLAAGTHQETQYF. CDR3 nucleotides: TGTGCCAGCAGCAGCTTAGCGGCAGGGACCCACCAAGAGACCCAGTACTTC.

The chain employs TRBV7-9 and TRBJ1-1; 9 nucleotides agree with TRBD1. The CDR3 contains 15 residues. V gave up 3 bases and J gave up 4 bases; unmatched junction bases: 6. CDR1 SEHNR and CDR2 FQNEAQ come from the germline V gene (reference sequence). CDR3 loop: CASSFFRDRVTEAFF. The CDR3 DNA reads TGTGCCAGCAGCTTCTTCCGGGACAGGGTCACTGAAGCTTTCTTT.

The chain links TRBV14 to TRBJ2-7; tentatively, D is TRBD1 (6 bases). Germline V CDR1 and CDR2: SGHDN, FVKESK. The CDR3 consists of 15 residues. With 3 bases removed from V and 7 bases from J, the gap between germline ends came to 19 bases. This CDR3 is CASSQRTAYDGEQYF. The CDR3 nucleotides read TGTGCCAGCAGCCAGAGGACAGCATACGATGGGGAGCAGTACTTC.

V is TRBV19 and J is TRBJ2-5, with D hard to call. The germline V gene has CDR1 LNHDA and CDR2 SQIVND (reference sequence). With 0 bases removed from V and 4 bases from J, the gap between germline ends came to 6 bases. The CDR3 spans 13 residues. The CDR3 region is CASSIDSLETQYF. CDR3 in DNA: TGTGCCAGTAGTATAGATAGTTTAGAGACCCAGTACTTC.

This rearrangement joins TRBV5-6 to TRBJ2-7; D is ambiguous. V lost 0 bases and J lost 2, with 6 bases in between. This CDR3 spans 13 amino acids. Germline CDR1 is SGHDT and CDR2 is YYEEEE. The CDR3 DNA reads TGTGCCAGCAGCTTGGAAATAACCTACGAGCAGTACTTC. It is translated as CASSLEITYEQYF. Drawing the rest from reference TRBV5-6 and TRBJ2-7, the complete variable domain is DAGVTQSPTHLIKTRGQQVTLRCSPKSGHDTVSWYQQALGQGPQFIFQYYEEEERQRGNFPDRFSGHQFPNYSSELNVNALLLGDSALYLCASSLEITYEQYFGPGTRLTVT.

The J gene is TRBJ2-7, the V gene TRBV11-2; D perhaps matches TRBD1 (7 bases). The CDR3 runs 14 residues. Per the germline V gene, CDR1 is SGHAT and CDR2 is FQNNGV. Trimming cost V 4 bases and J 9 bases, with 19 bases left between them. The CDR3 reads CASSSQGEAKTQYF. CDR3 sequence (DNA): TGTGCCAGCAGCTCCCAGGGGGAGGCAAAAACGCAGTACTTC.

The CDR3 sequence is CVIRDTNYGYTF. CDR3 nucleotides: TGTGTCATAAGGGACACCAACTATGGCTACACCTTC. This chain joins TRBV2 and TRBJ1-2; possible D gene TRBD1, 6 bases. CDR3 length equals 12 residues. Germline V gene sequence: CDR1 SNHLY, CDR2 FYNNEI.

V and J are TRBV6-4 and TRBJ2-6, with D unresolved. This CDR3 has 14 residues. The V end was cut by 3 bases, the J end by 4 bases, with 7 bases between. The germline gives CDR1 MRHNA, CDR2 SNTAGT. The CDR3 sequence: CASSDYGGANVLTF. DNA of the CDR3: TGTGCCAGCAGTGATTACGGGGGGGCCAACGTCCTGACTTTC.

V and J are TRBV28 and TRBJ2-7; a possible D gene is TRBD1 (5 bases). Germline V gene lookup returns CDR1 MDHEN and CDR2 SYDVKM. The CDR3 has 13 residues. The ends were cut back, 5 bases at V and 5 bases at J, with 13 bases in the middle. CDR3 bases: TGTGCCAGCAGTCCAGGGTTTGGCCACGAGCAGTACTTC. Translation: CASSPGFGHEQYF.

The chain joins TRBV27 to TRBJ2-2; 8 bases map to TRBD1. The CDR3 is 14 amino acids. V shed 6 bases, J shed 9 bases, and the junction held 9 bases outside the gene matches. Germline CDR1 reads MNHEY; CDR2 reads SMNVEV (reference sequence). CDR3 region: CASSSGTGGRELFF. For the CDR3, the DNA is TGTGCCAGCAGCTCCGGGACAGGCGGCCGGGAGCTGTTTTTT.